This entry lists 9 T cell receptor beta chains sequenced from one sample in a study of T cells in Graves' hyperthyroidism and ophthalmopathy. What was amplified from RNA transcripts were TCR beta CDR3 regions. The TCR CDR3 first-round RT-PCR relied on the HTBI primer set. TCRdb processed the multiplex PCR reads anew with MiXCR; each CDR3 protein has one entry. The sample lists under 350,000 distinct CDR3 sequences, around a sixth occurring once. What was sequenced was blood. The receptors come from a woman in her forties or fifties with Graves' hyperthyroidism.

V usage is TRBV11-2 and J usage is TRBJ1-6; D unresolved. V lost 3 bases to trimming and J lost 3 bases, with 9 bases between them. The CDR3 length is 15 residues. The germline CDR1 and CDR2 sequences are SGHAT and FQNNGV. The CDR3 here is CASSLGGYYNSPLHF. DNA for the CDR3: TGTGCCAGCAGCTTGGGAGGATACTATAATTCACCCCTCCACTTT.

The table lists this clonotype with many counts. The chain employs TRBV28 and TRBJ1-2; D call uncertain. Between the trimmed V and J ends, which lost 5 bases and 8 bases, there was a span of 15 bases. CDR1 and CDR2 (germline): MDHEN, SYDVKM. The CDR3 sequence is 13 residues long. CDR3 loop: CASSMTVTQGYTF. The CDR3 DNA follows: TGTGCCAGCAGTATGACGGTCACACAGGGCTACACCTTC.

This clonotype has a count of ten or more. This chain joins TRBV18 and TRBJ1-5; possibly TRBD1 for D (6 bases). The CDR3 consists of 14 residues. Germline CDR1 reads KGHSH; CDR2 reads LQKENI. Trimming took 3 bases from V and 7 from J, leaving 13 bases between them. The CDR3 spells CASSPGTQGQPQHF. The DNA for the CDR3 is TGTGCCAGCTCACCGGGGACCCAGGGGCAGCCCCAGCATTTT.

This clonotype appeared many times. The chain joins TRBV28 to TRBJ1-5; no definite D call. This CDR3 spans 16 amino acids. Germline V gene sequence: CDR1 MDHEN, CDR2 SYDVKM. Trimming stripped 6 bases from V and 0 bases from J, with 15 bases between. CDR3 loop: CASSPGARYSNQPQHF. The CDR3 region has the DNA TGTGCCAGCAGCCCAGGTGCACGGTATAGCAATCAGCCCCAGCATTTT.

In its sample, this clonotype was seen many times. The chain joins TRBV11-2 to TRBJ2-7; D unclear. Germline-derived CDR1 and CDR2 are SGHAT and FQNNGV. The CDR3 loop spans 15 amino acids. V lost 5 bases and J 6 bases, leaving 20 bases between the germline ends. CDR3 DNA sequence: TGTGCCAGCAGCCATAGAGACTGGGTTTTAGGCGAGCAGTACTTC. As protein: CASSHRDWVLGEQYF.

This clonotype showed up just once. The chain links TRBV28 to TRBJ2-7, with TRBD2 matching over 7 bases. Germline CDR1 reads MDHEN; CDR2 reads SYDVKM. The CDR3 is 15 residues long. V was pared by 3 bases and J by 0 bases, with 5 bases of the junction left unmatched. In DNA, the CDR3 is TGTGCCAGCAGTTTCCCTGGCGGGAGCTCCTACGAGCAGTACTTC. Translating it yields CASSFPGGSSYEQYF.

V usage is TRBV20-1 and J usage is TRBJ2-7; no firm D call. The V end was cut by 8 bases, the J end by 4 bases, with 12 bases between. This CDR3 has 11 residues. CDR1 and CDR2 (germline): DFQATT, SNEGSKA (reference sequence). CDR3 bases: TGCAGTCCCCTTCTTACTTACGAGCAGTACTTC. Its protein is CSPLLTYEQYF.

This clonotype was counted between two and nine times. J is TRBJ1-4 and V is TRBV27, with TRBD1 identical over 7 bases. Germline V CDR1 and CDR2: MNHEY, SMNVEV (reference sequence). The CDR3 extends over 13 amino acids. The junction had 8 bases not matched to a gene; V was cut back by 8 bases and J by 8 bases. CDR3 amino acids: CASGGTEKEKLFF. The CDR3 bases are TGTGCCAGCGGGGGGACAGAAAAAGAAAAACTGTTTTTT.

The CDR3 DNA reads as TGTGCCAGCAGCTTAGGGGGTGAGAGGGGAGCTTTCTTT. Translation gives CASSLGGERGAFF. This chain uses TRBV11-3 with TRBJ1-1; D may be TRBD1 (5 bases). The CDR3 contains 13 residues. V was pared by 1 base and J by 10 bases, with 13 bases between. Germline V gene lookup returns CDR1 SGHNT and CDR2 YENEEA.